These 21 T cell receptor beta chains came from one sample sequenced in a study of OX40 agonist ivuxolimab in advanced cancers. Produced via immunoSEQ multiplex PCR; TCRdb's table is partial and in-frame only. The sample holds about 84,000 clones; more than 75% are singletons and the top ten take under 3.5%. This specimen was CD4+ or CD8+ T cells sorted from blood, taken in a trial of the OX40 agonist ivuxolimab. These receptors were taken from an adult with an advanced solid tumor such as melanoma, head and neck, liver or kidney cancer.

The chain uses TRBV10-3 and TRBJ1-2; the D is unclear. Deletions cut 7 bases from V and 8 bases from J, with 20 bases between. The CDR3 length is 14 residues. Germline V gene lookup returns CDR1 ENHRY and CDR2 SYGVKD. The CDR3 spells CAINPKRDLVGYTF. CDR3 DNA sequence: TGTGCCATCAACCCAAAAAGAGACCTCGTAGGCTACACCTTC.

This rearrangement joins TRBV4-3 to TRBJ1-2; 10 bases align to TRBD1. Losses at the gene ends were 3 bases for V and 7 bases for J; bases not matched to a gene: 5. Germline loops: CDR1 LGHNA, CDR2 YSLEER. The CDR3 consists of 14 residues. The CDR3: CASSQGQGRAGYTF. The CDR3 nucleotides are TGCGCCAGCAGCCAGGGACAGGGGAGGGCTGGCTACACCTTC.

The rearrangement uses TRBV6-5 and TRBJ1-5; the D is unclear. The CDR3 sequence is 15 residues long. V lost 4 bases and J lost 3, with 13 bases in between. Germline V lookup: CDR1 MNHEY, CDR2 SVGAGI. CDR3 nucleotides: TGTGCCAGCAGTTGGACGGCCGATCTCAATCAGCCCCAGCATTTT. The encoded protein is CASSWTADLNQPQHF.

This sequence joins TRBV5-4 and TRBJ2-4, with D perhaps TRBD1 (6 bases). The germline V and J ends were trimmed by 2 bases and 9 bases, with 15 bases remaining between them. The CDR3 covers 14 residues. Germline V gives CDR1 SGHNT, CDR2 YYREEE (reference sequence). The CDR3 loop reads CASSFSGTKGIQYF. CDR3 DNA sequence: TGTGCCAGCAGCTTCTCCGGGACAAAGGGCATTCAGTACTTC. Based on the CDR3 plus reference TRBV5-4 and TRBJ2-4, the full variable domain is ETGVTQSPTHLIKTRGQQVTLRCSSQSGHNTVSWYQQALGQGPQFIFQYYREEENGRGNFPPRFSGLQFPNYSSELNVNALELDDSALYLCASSFSGTKGIQYFGAGTRLSVL.

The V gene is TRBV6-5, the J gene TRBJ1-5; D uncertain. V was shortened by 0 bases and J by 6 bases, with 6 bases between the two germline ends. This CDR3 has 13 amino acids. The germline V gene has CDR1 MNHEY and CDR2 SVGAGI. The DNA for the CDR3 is TGTGCCAGCAGTTACTCGAGAAGTCAGCCCCAGCATTTT. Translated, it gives CASSYSRSQPQHF.

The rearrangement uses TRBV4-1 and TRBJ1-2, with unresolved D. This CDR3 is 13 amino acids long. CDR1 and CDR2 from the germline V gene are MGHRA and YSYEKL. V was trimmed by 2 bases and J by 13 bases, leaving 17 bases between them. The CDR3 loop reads CASSQMAGRDRTF. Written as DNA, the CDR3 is TGCGCCAGCAGCCAAATGGCTGGTCGGGATCGCACCTTC.

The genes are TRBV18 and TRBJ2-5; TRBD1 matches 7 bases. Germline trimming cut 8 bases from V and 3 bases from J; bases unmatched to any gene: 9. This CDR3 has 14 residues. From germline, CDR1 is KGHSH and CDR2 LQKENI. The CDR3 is CASNIGTVEETQYF. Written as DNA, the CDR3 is TGTGCCAGCAACATCGGGACAGTAGAAGAGACCCAGTACTTC.

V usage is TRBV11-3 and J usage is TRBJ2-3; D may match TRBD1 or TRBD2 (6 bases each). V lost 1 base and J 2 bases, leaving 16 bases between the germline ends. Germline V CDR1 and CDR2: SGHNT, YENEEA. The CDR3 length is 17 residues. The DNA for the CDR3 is TGTGCCAGCAGCTTAGCCGGGGGCGGCCGCAACACAGATACGCAGTATTTT. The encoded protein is CASSLAGGGRNTDTQYF.

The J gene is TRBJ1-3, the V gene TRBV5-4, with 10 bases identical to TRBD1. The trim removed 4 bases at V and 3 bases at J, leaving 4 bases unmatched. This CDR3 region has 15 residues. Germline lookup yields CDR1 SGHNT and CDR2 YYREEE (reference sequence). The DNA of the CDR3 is TGTGCCAGCAGCCCGGGACAGGGGTATGGAAACACCATATATTTT. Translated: CASSPGQGYGNTIYF.

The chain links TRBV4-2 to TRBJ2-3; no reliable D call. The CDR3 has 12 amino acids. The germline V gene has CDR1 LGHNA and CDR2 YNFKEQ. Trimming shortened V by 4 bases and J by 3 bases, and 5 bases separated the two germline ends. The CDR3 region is CASSRDTDTQYF. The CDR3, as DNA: TGTGCCAGCAGCCGGGATACAGATACGCAGTATTTT.

The CDR3 sequence: CAISEQNYGYTF. The CDR3 DNA sequence: TGTGCCATCAGTGAGCAGAACTATGGCTACACCTTC. The chain is built from TRBV10-3 and TRBJ1-2; D uncertain. Germline CDR1 reads ENHRY; CDR2 reads SYGVKD. This CDR3 is built from 12 residues. Trimming took 2 bases from V and 2 from J, leaving 3 bases between them.

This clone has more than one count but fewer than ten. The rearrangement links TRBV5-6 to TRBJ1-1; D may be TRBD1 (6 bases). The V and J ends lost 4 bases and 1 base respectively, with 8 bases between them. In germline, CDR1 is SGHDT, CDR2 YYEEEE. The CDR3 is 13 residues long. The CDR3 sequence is CASSMGQNTEAFF. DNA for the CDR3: TGTGCCAGCAGCATGGGACAGAACACTGAAGCTTTCTTT. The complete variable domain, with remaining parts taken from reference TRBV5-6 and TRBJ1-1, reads DAGVTQSPTHLIKTRGQQVTLRCSPKSGHDTVSWYQQALGQGPQFIFQYYEEEERQRGNFPDRFSGHQFPNYSSELNVNALLLGDSALYLCASSMGQNTEAFFGQGTRLTVV.

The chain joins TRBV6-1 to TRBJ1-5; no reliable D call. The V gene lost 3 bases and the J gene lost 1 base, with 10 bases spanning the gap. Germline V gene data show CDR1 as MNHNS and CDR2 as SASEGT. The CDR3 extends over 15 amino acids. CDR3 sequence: CASSEGSSSNQPQHF. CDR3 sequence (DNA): TGTGCCAGCAGTGAGGGCAGTTCAAGCAATCAGCCCCAGCATTTT.

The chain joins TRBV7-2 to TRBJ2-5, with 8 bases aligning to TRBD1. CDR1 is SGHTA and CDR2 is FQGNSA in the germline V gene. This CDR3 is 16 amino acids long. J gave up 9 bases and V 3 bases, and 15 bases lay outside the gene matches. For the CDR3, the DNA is TGTGCCAGCAGCTTTGGACCGGGACAGGTGGTAATGGCCCAGTACTTC. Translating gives CASSFGPGQVVMAQYF.

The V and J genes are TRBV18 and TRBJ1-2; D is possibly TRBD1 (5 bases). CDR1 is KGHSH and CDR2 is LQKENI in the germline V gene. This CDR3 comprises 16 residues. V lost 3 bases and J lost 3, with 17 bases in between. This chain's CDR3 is CASSPQGGGLDYGYTF. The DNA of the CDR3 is TGTGCCAGCTCACCGCAGGGTGGGGGACTAGACTATGGCTACACCTTC.

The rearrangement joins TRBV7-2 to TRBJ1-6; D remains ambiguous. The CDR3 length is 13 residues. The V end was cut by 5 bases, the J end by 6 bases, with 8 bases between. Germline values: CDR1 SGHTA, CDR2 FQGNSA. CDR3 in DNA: TGTGCCAGCAGCCCGGACGGTAATTCACCCCTCCACTTT. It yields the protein CASSPDGNSPLHF.

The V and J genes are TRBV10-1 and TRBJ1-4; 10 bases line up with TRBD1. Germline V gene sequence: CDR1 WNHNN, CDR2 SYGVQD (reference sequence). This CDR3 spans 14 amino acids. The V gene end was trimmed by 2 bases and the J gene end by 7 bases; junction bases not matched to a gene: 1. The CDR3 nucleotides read TGCGCCAGCAGTGAGGGACAGGGGGGTGAAAAACTGTTTTTT. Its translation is CASSEGQGGEKLFF.

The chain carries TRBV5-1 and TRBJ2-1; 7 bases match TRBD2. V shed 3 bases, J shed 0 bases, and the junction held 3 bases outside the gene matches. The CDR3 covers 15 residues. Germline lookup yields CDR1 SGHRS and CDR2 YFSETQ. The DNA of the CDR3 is TGCGCCAGCAGCTCCGGACTAGGCTCCTACAATGAGCAGTTCTTC. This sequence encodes CASSSGLGSYNEQFF.

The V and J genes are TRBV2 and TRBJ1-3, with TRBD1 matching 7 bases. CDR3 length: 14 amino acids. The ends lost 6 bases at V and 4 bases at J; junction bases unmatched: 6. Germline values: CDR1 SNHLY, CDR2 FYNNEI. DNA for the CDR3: TGTGCCAGCAGGACAGGGTATTCAGGAAACACCATATATTTT. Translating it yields CASRTGYSGNTIYF.

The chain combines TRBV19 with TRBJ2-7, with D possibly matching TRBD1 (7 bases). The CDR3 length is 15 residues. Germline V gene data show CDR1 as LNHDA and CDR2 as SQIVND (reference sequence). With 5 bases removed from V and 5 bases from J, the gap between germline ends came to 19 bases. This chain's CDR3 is CASSRPEQGRNEQYF. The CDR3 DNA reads TGTGCCAGTAGTCGCCCAGAACAGGGGAGGAACGAGCAGTACTTC.

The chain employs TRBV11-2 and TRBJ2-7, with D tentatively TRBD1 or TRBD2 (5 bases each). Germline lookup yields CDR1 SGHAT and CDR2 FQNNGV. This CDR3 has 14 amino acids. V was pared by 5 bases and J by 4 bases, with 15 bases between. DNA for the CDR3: TGTGCCAGCAGCGTCTCCCGGGACGTATACGAGCAGTACTTC. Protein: CASSVSRDVYEQYF.